A selection of T cell receptor beta chains follows, all from one sample in a study of control samples from healthy donors and cancer patients. The repertoire was sequenced with immunoSEQ multiplex PCR; TCRdb's copy has only in-frame clones and lacks some. The sample contains 150,000 to 200,000 clones, more than 85% of which appear only once. Sequencing used blood. Every receptor here comes from a woman aged 40 to 55 in good health. Both conserved end residues are part of each CDR3. Each record gives: V gene, J gene, CDR3 protein.

TRBV5-1	TRBJ1-1	CASSLVAGLGNTEAFF
TRBV6-5	TRBJ1-5	CASSETNNSNQPQHF
TRBV18	TRBJ2-1	CASSLEGTVYNEQFF
TRBV2	TRBJ1-6	CASRRGRLGYSPLHF
TRBV16	TRBJ1-2	CASSRSREQYGYTF
TRBV27	TRBJ2-7	CASGRLFYEQYF
TRBV4-1	TRBJ1-5	CASSQDGREYQPQHF
TRBV7-2	TRBJ1-5	CASSLIKGGQPQHF
TRBV19	TRBJ1-3	CASSHPGPLRSGNTIYF
TRBV27	TRBJ2-7	CASSAGQGYEQYF
TRBV7-8	TRBJ1-1	CASRPSRTGKYTEAFF
TRBV4-1	TRBJ2-2	CASSHPASGGTGELFF
TRBV2	TRBJ1-2	CASSDEVSYGYTF
TRBV3-1/TRBV3-2	TRBJ2-7	CASSFQTGRDEQYF
TRBV7-9	TRBJ2-7	CASSLGLQGPYEQYF
TRBV6-5	TRBJ1-1	CASSSGTGANTEAFF
TRBV11-2	TRBJ2-1	CASSLEASGGDIRYNEQFF
TRBV19	TRBJ2-2	CASSIVQTTSGELFF
TRBV19	TRBJ2-7	CASSKAGPYEQYF
TRBV2	TRBJ2-2	CASSPDRFTGELFF
TRBV5-1	TRBJ2-2	CASSITVTGELFF
TRBV6-5	TRBJ2-7	CASRRNGQGANEQYF
TRBV19	TRBJ1-5	CASSILGVVSNQPQHF
TRBV12-5	TRBJ2-2	CASRVTGELFF
TRBV5-1	TRBJ2-5	CASSLFDLGETQYF
TRBV7-8	TRBJ2-7	CASSPTTALPYEQYF
TRBV4-1	TRBJ2-3	CASSQAPSTDTQYF
TRBV7-9	TRBJ2-2	CASSRDSSNTGELFF
TRBV4-1	TRBJ1-2	CASSQDWGSGYTF
TRBV6-5	TRBJ1-2	CASSYSSQGLYGYTF
TRBV6-5	TRBJ1-2	CASTPPGTGRYGYTF
TRBV28	TRBJ1-5	CASSLDSNQPQHF
TRBV6-5	TRBJ1-3	CASSPGTAGNTIYF
TRBV5-6	TRBJ1-6	CASSLLQGNNSPLHF
TRBV5-1	TRBJ2-3	CASSLVWGLGSDTQYF
TRBV7-9	TRBJ2-3	CASSPTSRGTEDTQYF
TRBV6-4	TRBJ1-5	CASSVDGNQPQHF